This entry describes one T cell receptor (beta chain). The antigen remains unidentified. The data stem from a study of T cells in Graves' hyperthyroidism and ophthalmopathy. Overall study results and limits: From stable hyperthyroidism, ophthalmopathy was set apart by a 13 V-J model.

An absence of ophthalmopathy progression within 18 months meant stable Graves' hyperthyroidism. Hyperthyroidism was newly diagnosed in patients aged 18 to 65 (duration under 2 months). RNA transcripts yielded amplified TCR beta CDR3 regions. The primer set for the first-round RT-PCR of the TCR CDR3 was HTBI. Each CDR3 protein is one row after TCRdb ran MiXCR on the multiplex PCR reads. This sample has around 720,000 distinct CDR3 sequences, with 30% to 40% found just once. V lost 2 bases to trimming and J lost 3 bases, with 8 bases between them. CDR3 size: 14 residues. CDR1 SGHRS and CDR2 YFSETQ come from the germline V gene.

The sequenced sample consisted of blood. The receptor comes from a woman between 35 and 50 years old with Graves' hyperthyroidism. V is TRBV5-1 and J is TRBJ2-2, with D possibly being TRBD1 (5 bases). Written as DNA, the CDR3 is TGCGCCAGCAGCTTCCCCAGGGACACCGGGGAGCTGTTTTTT. The encoded protein is CASSFPRDTGELFF.